Below, 25 T cell receptor beta chains from the same sample are listed, as sequenced in a study of beta chain features in type 1 diabetes. TCRB transcripts that were expressed got sequenced, as all of the isolated RNA had been reverse transcribed. The assay was immunoSEQ multiplex PCR, and TCRdb's table has in-frame clones only and misses some. The repertoire holds 240,000 or so clones, with about 71% as singletons. Sequencing was done on a sample of naive CD4+ T cells from blood. The receptors shown here come from a man aged 30 to 45 in good health.

The chain links TRBV30 to TRBJ1-1; D uncertain. V was trimmed by 2 bases and J by 4 bases, leaving 11 bases between them. The CDR3 consists of 13 residues. Germline V gives CDR1 GTSNPN, CDR2 SVGIG (reference sequence). The CDR3 loop reads CAWSPRVSTEAFF. In DNA form, the CDR3 reads TGTGCCTGGAGTCCCCGGGTGTCCACTGAAGCTTTCTTT.

The chain uses TRBV2 and TRBJ1-1, with D unclear. Between the trimmed V and J ends, which lost 4 bases and 2 bases, there was a span of 8 bases. The germline V gene encodes CDR1 SNHLY and CDR2 FYNNEI. The CDR3 length is 13 residues. The CDR3 DNA follows: TGTGCCAGCAGTGTTTCTGGTAACACTGAAGCTTTCTTT. Amino acids: CASSVSGNTEAFF.

This chain connects TRBV30 to TRBJ2-5; TRBD1 matches at 7 bases. The V gene end was trimmed by 2 bases and the J gene end by 3 bases; junction bases not matched to a gene: 3. The CDR3 is made up of 13 amino acids. Germline loops: CDR1 GTSNPN, CDR2 SVGIG (reference sequence). The CDR3 DNA sequence: TGTGCCTGGAGTCACGGGACAGAAGAGACCCAGTACTTC. It translates to CAWSHGTEETQYF.

This chain connects TRBV30 to TRBJ2-7; 7 bases are shared with TRBD1. J was trimmed by 2 bases and V by 5 bases; bases with no gene match: 6. Per germline, CDR1 GTSNPN and CDR2 SVGIG (reference sequence). The CDR3 spans 13 residues. DNA for the CDR3: TGTGCCTGGCGGGGACAGAAAACCTACGAGCAGTACTTC. It yields the protein CAWRGQKTYEQYF.

On this clone: This same CDR3 is encoded by further DNA sequences in the sample. The rearrangement joins TRBV9 to TRBJ2-1; TRBD2 aligns across 11 bases. The germline gives CDR1 SGDLS, CDR2 YYNGEE. This CDR3 region has 15 residues. V lost 2 bases and J lost 3; bases outside the gene matches: 1. In nucleotides, the CDR3 is TGTGCCAGCAGCGTCGGGACTAGCGGCTACAATGAGCAGTTCTTC. It codes for CASSVGTSGYNEQFF.

The chain combines TRBV30 with TRBJ2-5, with 10 bases lining up with TRBD2. V dropped 3 bases and J dropped 4; count of bases not matched to a gene: 2. CDR1 GTSNPN and CDR2 SVGIG come from the germline V gene (reference sequence). This CDR3 has 13 amino acids. CDR3 nucleotides: TGTGCCTGGAGCCTAGCGGGAGTAGAGACCCAGTACTTC. Translation: CAWSLAGVETQYF.

V is TRBV2 and J is TRBJ2-7; D gene unclear. Trimming shortened V by 6 bases and J by 2 bases, and 8 bases separated the two germline ends. Germline V gene lookup returns CDR1 SNHLY and CDR2 FYNNEI. CDR3 length: 12 residues. The CDR3 sequence: CASRSGPYEQYF. The CDR3 DNA reads TGTGCCAGCAGATCTGGGCCCTACGAGCAGTACTTC.

The chain links TRBV7-2 to TRBJ2-5; D is tentatively TRBD1 or TRBD2 (5 bases each). The V end lost 7 bases, the J end lost 5 bases, and 8 bases lay between the germline ends. Germline CDR1 is SGHTA and CDR2 is FQGNSA. This CDR3 contains 11 residues. For the CDR3, the DNA is TGTGCCAGCACCTGGGGGGAGACCCAGTACTTC. Amino acids: CASTWGETQYF.

V is TRBV28 and J is TRBJ2-1; 7 positions agree with TRBD1. The CDR3 totals 12 residues. The germline V gene encodes CDR1 MDHEN and CDR2 SYDVKM. Trimming at V came to 7 bases and at J to 10 bases, leaving 7 bases not matched to a gene. As DNA, the CDR3 is TGTGCCAGCAACCACAGGGGTATAGAGCAGTTCTTC. Protein product: CASNHRGIEQFF.

The rearrangement uses TRBV5-6 and TRBJ2-7; 7 nucleotides match TRBD1. Losses at the gene ends were 7 bases for V and 1 base for J; bases not matched to a gene: 5. Germline loops: CDR1 SGHDT, CDR2 YYEEEE. CDR3 length: 13 residues. CDR3 in amino acids: CASAQGQSYEQYF. CDR3 DNA: TGTGCCAGCGCCCAGGGACAGTCCTACGAGCAGTACTTC.

The chain is built from TRBV19 and TRBJ2-1; perhaps TRBD2 as D (6 bases). Looked up from germline, CDR1 is LNHDA and CDR2 is SQIVND (reference sequence). V dropped 3 bases and J dropped 0 bases, with 12 bases sitting between them. CDR3 size: 16 residues. CDR3 in DNA: TGTGCCAGTAGTATGTTCCCCGGGAGCTCCTACAATGAGCAGTTCTTC. It yields the protein CASSMFPGSSYNEQFF.

The chain links TRBV4-2 to TRBJ2-3; D is unresolved. The CDR3 spans 12 residues. The germline V and J ends were trimmed by 3 bases and 7 bases, with 8 bases remaining between them. Looked up from germline, CDR1 is LGHNA and CDR2 is YNFKEQ. The CDR3 nucleotides read TGTGCCAGCAGCCAGGCCCCAAATACGCAGTATTTT. Amino acid sequence: CASSQAPNTQYF.

This chain joins TRBV29-1 and TRBJ2-1; D tentatively reads TRBD1 or TRBD2 (5 bases each). V lost 3 bases and J 7 bases, leaving 13 bases between the germline ends. Germline V CDR1 and CDR2: SQVTM, ANQGSEA. The CDR3 is 13 residues long. CDR3 in DNA: TGCAGCGTTGATAGATTGGGGGAGAATGAGCAGTTCTTC. It translates to CSVDRLGENEQFF.

This clone appeared a few times. The chain employs TRBV30 and TRBJ2-4, with D possibly matching TRBD2 (5 bases). CDR1 is GTSNPN and CDR2 is SVGIG in the germline V gene (reference sequence). V was clipped by 4 bases and J by 0 bases, with 10 bases between them. This CDR3 contains 14 residues. The CDR3 spells CAWNSGLAKNIQYF. The CDR3 DNA is TGTGCCTGGAACAGCGGCTTAGCCAAAAACATTCAGTACTTC.

The chain couples TRBV30 to TRBJ1-1; TRBD1 is a possible D gene (5 bases). The CDR3 consists of 13 residues. V gave up 4 bases and J gave up 1 base, with 10 bases separating them. Germline-derived CDR1 and CDR2 are GTSNPN and SVGIG (reference sequence). DNA for the CDR3: TGTGCCTGGACCCACGGGGGGAACACTGAAGCTTTCTTT. Its protein is CAWTHGGNTEAFF.

The count of this clone is one. The chain carries TRBV7-8 and TRBJ2-4, with D perhaps TRBD1 (5 bases). Germline V gene data show CDR1 as SGHVS and CDR2 as FQNEAQ. Trimming shortened V by 1 base and J by 6 bases, and 10 bases separated the two germline ends. This CDR3 has 14 residues. CDR3 nucleotide sequence: TGTGCCAGCAGCTTAGAAACAGGCGGAAACATTCAGTACTTC. Amino acid sequence: CASSLETGGNIQYF.

Only one count was recorded for this clone. V and J are TRBV30 and TRBJ1-1, with D possibly matching TRBD1 (5 bases). Germline V gives CDR1 GTSNPN, CDR2 SVGIG (reference sequence). This CDR3 region has 13 residues. V was cut by 5 bases and J by 0 bases, with 10 bases left in between. DNA of the CDR3: TGTGCCTGGGGGGGAGGCGTGAACACTGAAGCTTTCTTT. Protein product: CAWGGGVNTEAFF. The full variable domain, rest sourced from reference TRBV30 and TRBJ1-1, is SQTIHQWPATLVQPVGSPLSLECTVEGTSNPNLYWYRQAAGRGLQLLFYSVGIGQISSEVPQNLSASRPQDRQFILSSKKLLLSDSGFYLCAWGGGVNTEAFFGQGTRLTVV.

This sequence joins TRBV7-6 and TRBJ2-1; TRBD2 matches at 8 bases. The CDR3 is made up of 16 amino acids. The J segment lost 0 bases and the V segment lost 1 base, leaving 2 bases of the junction unmatched. The germline gives CDR1 SGHVS, CDR2 FNYEAQ. The CDR3 reads CASSLELADSYNEQFF. DNA of the CDR3: TGTGCCAGCAGCTTAGAACTAGCGGACTCCTACAATGAGCAGTTCTTC.

V and J are TRBV11-2 and TRBJ2-1; no definite D call. CDR3 length: 17 residues. The germline CDR1 and CDR2 sequences are SGHAT and FQNNGV. V shed 3 bases and J shed 0 bases, with 15 bases lying between them. The CDR3 sequence: CASSLSVVVSSYNEQFF. The DNA of the CDR3 is TGTGCCAGCAGCTTGTCGGTGGTCGTAAGCTCCTACAATGAGCAGTTCTTC.

The J gene is TRBJ2-7, the V gene TRBV13, with 12 bases matching TRBD2. CDR1 is PRHDT, CDR2 FYEKMQ, per germline (reference sequence). CDR3 length equals 15 residues. The J segment lost 4 bases and the V segment lost 5 bases, leaving 6 bases of the junction unmatched. As DNA, the CDR3 is TGTGCCAGCAGCCATTCGACTAGCGGGAGATACGAGCAGTACTTC. It yields the protein CASSHSTSGRYEQYF.

The table lists this clone with a count of one. This sequence joins TRBV29-1 and TRBJ1-1, with 11 bases that match TRBD1. CDR1 is SQVTM, CDR2 ANQGSEA, per germline. V gave up 7 bases and J gave up 6 bases; unmatched junction bases: 7. The CDR3 is 13 amino acids. CDR3 protein: CSAGDRGIAEAFF. CDR3 nucleotide sequence: TGCAGCGCCGGGGACAGGGGGATCGCTGAAGCTTTCTTT.

This chain links TRBV29-1 with TRBJ2-7; possibly TRBD1 for D (5 bases). CDR1 is SQVTM, CDR2 ANQGSEA, per germline. Trimming took off 5 bases at V and 4 bases at J, with 18 bases between the two ends. The CDR3 sequence is 14 residues long. CDR3 coding DNA: TGCAGCGTTCAAACCCCGCAGGGTAAATACGAGCAGTACTTC. It codes for CSVQTPQGKYEQYF.

The chain joins TRBV4-3 to TRBJ2-3, with a tentative D call TRBD2 (6 bases). The V end was cut by 0 bases, the J end by 8 bases, with 9 bases between. Germline V CDR1 and CDR2: LGHNA, YSLEER. CDR3 length: 13 residues. This CDR3 is CASSQDRAGTQYF. DNA for the CDR3: TGCGCCAGCAGCCAAGATCGAGCGGGTACGCAGTATTTT.

The chain joins TRBV5-6 to TRBJ1-1; D may be TRBD1 (5 bases). Trimming took 4 bases from V and 1 from J, leaving 11 bases between them. This CDR3 has 14 residues. From germline, CDR1 is SGHDT and CDR2 YYEEEE. The CDR3 here is CASSIDSTNTEAFF. The CDR3, as DNA: TGTGCCAGCAGCATCGACAGTACGAACACTGAAGCTTTCTTT.

The sample holds a few counts of this clone. The J gene is TRBJ2-3, the V gene TRBV4-2; 7 bases are a match to TRBD2. The CDR3 consists of 15 residues. CDR1 is LGHNA and CDR2 is YNFKEQ in the germline V gene. V was pared by 0 bases and J by 3 bases, with 3 bases of the junction left unmatched. The CDR3 region is CASSQDLSGTDTQYF. The CDR3 coding sequence is TGTGCCAGCAGCCAAGATCTTAGCGGGACAGATACGCAGTATTTT.